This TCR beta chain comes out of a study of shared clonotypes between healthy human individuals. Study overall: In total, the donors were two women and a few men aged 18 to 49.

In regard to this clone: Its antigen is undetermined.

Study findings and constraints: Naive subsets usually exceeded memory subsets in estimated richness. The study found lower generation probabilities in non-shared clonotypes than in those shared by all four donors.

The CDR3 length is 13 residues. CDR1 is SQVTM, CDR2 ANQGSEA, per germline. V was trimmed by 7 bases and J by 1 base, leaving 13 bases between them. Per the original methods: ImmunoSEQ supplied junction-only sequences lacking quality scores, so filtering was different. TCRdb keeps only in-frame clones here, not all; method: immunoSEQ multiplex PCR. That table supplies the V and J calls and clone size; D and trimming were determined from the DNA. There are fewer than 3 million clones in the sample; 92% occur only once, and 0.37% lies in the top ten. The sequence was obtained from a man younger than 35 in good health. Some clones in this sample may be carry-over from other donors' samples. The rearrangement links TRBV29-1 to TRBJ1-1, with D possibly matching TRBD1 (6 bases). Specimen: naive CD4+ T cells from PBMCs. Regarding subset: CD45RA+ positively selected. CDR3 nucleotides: TGCAGCGCCCCGGACAGAAAGAACACTGAAGCTTTCTTT. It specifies CSAPDRKNTEAFF. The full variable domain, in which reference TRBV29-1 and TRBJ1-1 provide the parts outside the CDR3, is SAVISQKPSRDICQRGTSLTIQCQVDSQVTMMFWYRQQPGQSLTLIATANQGSEATYESGFVIDKFPISRPNLTFSTLTVSNMSPEDSSIYLCSAPDRKNTEAFFGQGTRLTVV.